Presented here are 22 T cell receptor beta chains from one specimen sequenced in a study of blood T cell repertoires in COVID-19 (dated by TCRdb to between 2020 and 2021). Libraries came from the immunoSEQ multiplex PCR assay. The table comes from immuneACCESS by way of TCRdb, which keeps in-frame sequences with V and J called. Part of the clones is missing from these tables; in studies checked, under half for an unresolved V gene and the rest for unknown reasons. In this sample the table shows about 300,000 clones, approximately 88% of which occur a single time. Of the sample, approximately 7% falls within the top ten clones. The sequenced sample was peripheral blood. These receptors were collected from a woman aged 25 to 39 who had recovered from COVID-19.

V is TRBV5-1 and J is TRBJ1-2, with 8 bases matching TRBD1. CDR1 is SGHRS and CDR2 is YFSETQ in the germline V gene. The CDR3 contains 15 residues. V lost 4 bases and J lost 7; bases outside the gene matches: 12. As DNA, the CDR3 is TGCGCCAGCAGCAGCCCCGACAGGGGCCTTGGTGGCTACACCTTC. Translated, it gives CASSSPDRGLGGYTF.

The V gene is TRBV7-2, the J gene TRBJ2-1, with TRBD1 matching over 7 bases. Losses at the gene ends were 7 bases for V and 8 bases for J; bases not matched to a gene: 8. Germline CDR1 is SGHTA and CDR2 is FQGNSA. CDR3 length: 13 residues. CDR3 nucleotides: TGTGCCAGCACCTCGACAGGGTTCGATGAGCAGTTCTTC. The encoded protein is CASTSTGFDEQFF.

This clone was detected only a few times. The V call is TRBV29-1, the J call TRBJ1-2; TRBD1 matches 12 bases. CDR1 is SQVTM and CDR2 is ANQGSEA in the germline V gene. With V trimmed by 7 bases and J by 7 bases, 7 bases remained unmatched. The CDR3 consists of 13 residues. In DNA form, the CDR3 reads TGCAGCGACTCCGGGACAGGGGGCCTTGGCTACACCTTC. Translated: CSDSGTGGLGYTF. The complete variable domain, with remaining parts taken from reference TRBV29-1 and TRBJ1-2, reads SAVISQKPSRDICQRGTSLTIQCQVDSQVTMMFWYRQQPGQSLTLIATANQGSEATYESGFVIDKFPISRPNLTFSTLTVSNMSPEDSSIYLCSDSGTGGLGYTFGSGTRLTVV.

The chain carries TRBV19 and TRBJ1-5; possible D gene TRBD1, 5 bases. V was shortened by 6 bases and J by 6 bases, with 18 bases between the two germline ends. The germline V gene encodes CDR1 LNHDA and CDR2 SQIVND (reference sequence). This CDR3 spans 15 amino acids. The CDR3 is CASSSAAGGGQPQHF. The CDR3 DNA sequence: TGTGCCAGTAGCAGCGCGGCAGGCGGGGGTCAGCCCCAGCATTTT.

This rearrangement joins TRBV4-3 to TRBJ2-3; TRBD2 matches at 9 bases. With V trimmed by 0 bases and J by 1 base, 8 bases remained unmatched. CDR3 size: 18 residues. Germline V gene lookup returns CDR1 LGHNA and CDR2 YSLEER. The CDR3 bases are TGCGCCAGCAGCCAAGATTATAGCGGGGGCGGTGGCACAGATACGCAGTATTTT. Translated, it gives CASSQDYSGGGGTDTQYF.

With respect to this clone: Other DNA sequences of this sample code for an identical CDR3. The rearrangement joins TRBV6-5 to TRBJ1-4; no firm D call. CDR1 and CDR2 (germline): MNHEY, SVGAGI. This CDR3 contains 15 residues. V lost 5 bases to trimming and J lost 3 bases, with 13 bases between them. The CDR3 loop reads CASSLRGLPNEKLFF. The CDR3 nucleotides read TGTGCCAGCAGTCTTCGCGGGTTGCCTAATGAAAAACTGTTTTTT.

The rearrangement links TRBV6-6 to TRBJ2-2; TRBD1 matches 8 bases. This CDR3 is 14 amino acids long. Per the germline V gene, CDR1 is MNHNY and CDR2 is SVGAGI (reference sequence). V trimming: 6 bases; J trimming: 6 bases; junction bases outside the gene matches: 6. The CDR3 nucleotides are TGTGCCAGCAGCCACAGGGGGATACCCGGGGAGCTGTTTTTT. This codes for CASSHRGIPGELFF.

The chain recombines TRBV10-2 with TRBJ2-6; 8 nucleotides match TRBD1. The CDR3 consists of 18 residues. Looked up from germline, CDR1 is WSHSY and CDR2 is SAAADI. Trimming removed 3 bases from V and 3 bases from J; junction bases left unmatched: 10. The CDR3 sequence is CASSDGGRGRVGANVLTF. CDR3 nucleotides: TGCGCCAGCAGTGATGGCGGCAGGGGGCGGGTTGGGGCCAACGTCCTGACTTTC.

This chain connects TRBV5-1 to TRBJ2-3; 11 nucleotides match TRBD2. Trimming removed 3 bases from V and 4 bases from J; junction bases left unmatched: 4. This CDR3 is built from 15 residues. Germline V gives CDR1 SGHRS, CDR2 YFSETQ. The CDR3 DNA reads TGCGCCAGCAGCTACGGGACTAGCGGAGCAGATACGCAGTATTTT. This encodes CASSYGTSGADTQYF.

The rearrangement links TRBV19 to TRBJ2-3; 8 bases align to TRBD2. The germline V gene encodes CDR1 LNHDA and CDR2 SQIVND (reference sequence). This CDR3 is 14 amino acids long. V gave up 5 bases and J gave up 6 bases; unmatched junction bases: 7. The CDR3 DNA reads TGTGCCAGTAGTTCCGGGGGGGCTAGGGATACGCAGTATTTT. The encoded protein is CASSSGGARDTQYF.

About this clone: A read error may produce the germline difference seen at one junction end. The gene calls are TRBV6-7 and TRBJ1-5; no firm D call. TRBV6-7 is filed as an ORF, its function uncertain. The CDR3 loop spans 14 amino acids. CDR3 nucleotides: TGTGCCAGCACTTACATAGATAGCAATCAGCCCCAGCATTTT. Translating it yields CASTYIDSNQPQHF.

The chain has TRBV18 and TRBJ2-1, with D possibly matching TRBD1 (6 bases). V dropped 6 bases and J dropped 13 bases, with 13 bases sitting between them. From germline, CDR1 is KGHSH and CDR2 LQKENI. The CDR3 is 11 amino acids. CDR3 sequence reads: CASSGRTEQFF. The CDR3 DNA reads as TGTGCCAGCTCCGGAAGGACAGAACAGTTCTTC.

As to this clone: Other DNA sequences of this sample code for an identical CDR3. The CDR3 is CASSPLQGTDTQYF. CDR3 bases: TGCGCCAGCAGCCCATTACAGGGAACAGATACGCAGTATTTT. The rearrangement joins TRBV5-1 to TRBJ2-3; D is possibly TRBD1 (6 bases). This CDR3 has 14 amino acids. Germline-derived CDR1 and CDR2 are SGHRS and YFSETQ. Deletions cut 4 bases from V and 3 bases from J, with 12 bases between.

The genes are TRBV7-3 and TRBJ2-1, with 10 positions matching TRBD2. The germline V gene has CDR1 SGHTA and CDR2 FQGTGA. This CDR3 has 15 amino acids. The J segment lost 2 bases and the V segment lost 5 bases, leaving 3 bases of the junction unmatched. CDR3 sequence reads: CASSLLAGTYNEQFF. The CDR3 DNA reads TGTGCCAGCAGCCTACTAGCGGGGACCTACAATGAGCAGTTCTTC.

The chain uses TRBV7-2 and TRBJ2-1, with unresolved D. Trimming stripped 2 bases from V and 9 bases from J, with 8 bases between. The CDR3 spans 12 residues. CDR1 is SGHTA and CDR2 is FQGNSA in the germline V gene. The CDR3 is CASSLLGLEQFF. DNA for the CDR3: TGTGCCAGCAGCTTACTAGGTCTTGAGCAGTTCTTC. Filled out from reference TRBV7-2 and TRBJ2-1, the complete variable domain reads GAGVSQSPSNKVTEKGKDVELRCDPISGHTALYWYRQSLGQGLEFLIYFQGNSAPDKSGLPSDRFSAERTGGSVSTLTIQRTQQEDSAVYLCASSLLGLEQFFGPGTRLTVL.

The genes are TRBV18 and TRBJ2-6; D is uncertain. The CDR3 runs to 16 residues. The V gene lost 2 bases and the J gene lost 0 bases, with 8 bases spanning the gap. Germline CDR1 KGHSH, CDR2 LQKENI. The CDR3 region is CASSPLLASGANVLTF. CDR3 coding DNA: TGTGCCAGCTCACCATTATTAGCCTCTGGGGCCAACGTCCTGACTTTC.

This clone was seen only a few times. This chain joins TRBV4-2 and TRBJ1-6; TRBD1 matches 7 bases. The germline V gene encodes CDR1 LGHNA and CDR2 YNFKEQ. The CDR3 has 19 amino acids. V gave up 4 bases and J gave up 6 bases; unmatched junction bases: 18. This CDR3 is CASSRAKGDREIGNSPLHF. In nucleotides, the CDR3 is TGTGCCAGCAGCCGCGCTAAGGGAGACAGGGAGATAGGTAATTCACCCCTCCACTTT.

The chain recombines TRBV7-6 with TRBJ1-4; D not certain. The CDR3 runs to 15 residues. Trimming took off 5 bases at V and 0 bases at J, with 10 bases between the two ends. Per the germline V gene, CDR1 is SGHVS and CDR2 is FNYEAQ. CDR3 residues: CASSPTGATNEKLFF. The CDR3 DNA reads TGTGCCAGCAGCCCCACTGGAGCAACTAATGAAAAACTGTTTTTT.

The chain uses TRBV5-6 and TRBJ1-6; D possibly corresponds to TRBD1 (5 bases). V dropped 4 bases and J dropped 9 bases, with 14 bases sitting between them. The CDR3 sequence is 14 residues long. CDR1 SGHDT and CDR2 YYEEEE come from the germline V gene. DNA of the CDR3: TGTGCCAGCAGCGTCCTCCGGGGACTTTCACCCCTCCACTTT. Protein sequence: CASSVLRGLSPLHF.

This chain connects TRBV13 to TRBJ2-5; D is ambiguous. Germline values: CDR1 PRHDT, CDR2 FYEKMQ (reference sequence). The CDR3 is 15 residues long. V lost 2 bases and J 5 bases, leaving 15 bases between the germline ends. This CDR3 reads CASSLRLDLRETQYF. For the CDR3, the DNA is TGTGCCAGCAGCTTACGGCTAGACCTTCGGGAGACCCAGTACTTC.

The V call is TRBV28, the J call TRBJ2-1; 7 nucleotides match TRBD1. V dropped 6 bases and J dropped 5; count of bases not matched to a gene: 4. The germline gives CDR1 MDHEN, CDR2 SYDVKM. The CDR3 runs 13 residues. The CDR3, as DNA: TGTGCCAGCAGGCTCACAGGGGACAATGAGCAGTTCTTC. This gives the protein CASRLTGDNEQFF. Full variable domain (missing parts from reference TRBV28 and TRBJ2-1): DVKVTQSSRYLVKRTGEKVFLECVQDMDHENMFWYRQDPGLGLRLIYFSYDVKMKEKGDIPEGYSVSREKKERFSLILESASTNQTSMYLCASRLTGDNEQFFGPGTRLTVL.

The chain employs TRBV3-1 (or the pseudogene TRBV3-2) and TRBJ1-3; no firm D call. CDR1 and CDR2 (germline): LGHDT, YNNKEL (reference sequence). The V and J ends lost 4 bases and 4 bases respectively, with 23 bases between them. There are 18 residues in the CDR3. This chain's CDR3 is CASSPSRGAYREGNTIYF. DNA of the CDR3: TGTGCCAGCAGCCCTTCAAGAGGAGCTTACCGGGAGGGAAACACCATATATTTT.